This TCR beta chain was documented in a study of beta chain features in type 1 diabetes. Regarding the study as a whole: In all four CD4+ subsets, TCRB CDR3 length was significantly, moderately reduced in type 1 diabetes.

This clone was seen only a few times. Its antigen is still unknown. The V gene's germline CDR1 is MNHEY and CDR2 SVGAGI. V was cut by 1 base and J by 1 base, with 5 bases left in between. The CDR3 covers 14 residues. Isolated RNA was reverse transcribed in full, so expressed TCRB transcripts were sequenced. Assay: immunoSEQ multiplex PCR; the TCRdb copy retains only in-frame clones and omits some. The repertoire holds about 150,000 clones, with 7.5% to 10% as singletons. The material sequenced was central memory CD4+ T cells from blood. The V call is TRBV6-5, the J call TRBJ1-5; D gene unclear. The clonotype was recovered from a man aged 18 to 30 in good health. CDR3 sequence (DNA): TGTGCCAGCAGTTACTTGAGGAGCAATCAGCCCCAGCATTTT. Translating gives CASSYLRSNQPQHF.